A selection of T cell receptor beta chains follows, all from one sample in a study of T cell repertoires in cytomegalovirus infection. TCRdb called the reads again in MiXCR, with one record for every CDR3 protein. This table has 600,000 to 800,000 distinct CDR3 sequences, 20% to 30% appearing once. The sequenced sample was CD8+ T cells from PBMCs. The receptor set was obtained from a human donor in good health (CMV status not recorded). Some clones in this sample may be carry-over from other donors' samples. CDR3s include the opening cysteine and the closing phenylalanine or tryptophan. D genes are given only for firm matches. Rows give clone size only sometimes, using once, few, many, or a class for an expanded clone.

j_call | v_call | d_call | clone_size | cdr3_aa | cdr3_nt
TRBJ2-2 | TRBV4-1 | TRBD2 | few | CASSQGTSGGVGTGELFF | TGCGCCAGCAGCCAAGGGACTAGCGGGGGGGTCGGCACCGGGGAGCTGTTTTTT
TRBJ2-7 | TRBV20-1 | - | few | CSARDSERYEQYF | TGCAGTGCTAGAGATTCAGAACGCTACGAGCAGTACTTC
TRBJ2-1 | TRBV10-3 | - | - | CAISEESGHTLSYNEQFF | TGTGCCATCAGTGAGGAATCGGGTCATACCCTCTCCTACAATGAGCAGTTCTTC
TRBJ1-5 | TRBV6-2/TRBV6-3 | - | - | CASWVEPYSNQPQHF | TGTGCCAGCTGGGTGGAACCATATAGCAATCAGCCCCAGCATTTT
TRBJ1-5 | TRBV18 | - | - | CASSPGGSDQPQHF | TGTGCCAGCTCACCGGGAGGGTCGGATCAGCCCCAGCATTTT
TRBJ1-1 | TRBV5-6 | TRBD1 | many | CASRNDRAVNTEAFF | TGTGCCAGCAGAAACGACAGGGCTGTGAACACTGAAGCTTTCTTT
TRBJ2-1 | TRBV12-3/TRBV12-4 | - | - | CASSWGADNEQFF | TGTGCCAGCAGTTGGGGGGCGGACAATGAGCAGTTCTTC
TRBJ2-5 | TRBV6-5 | TRBD1 | - | CASSYETGEKYF | TGTGCCAGCAGTTACGAAACAGGGGAGAAGTACTTC
TRBJ2-1 | TRBV11-2 | TRBD2 | many | CASTLGPAGGPNEQFF | TGTGCCAGCACCCTCGGTCCAGCGGGGGGGCCTAATGAGCAGTTCTTC
TRBJ1-5 | TRBV27 | - | - | CASSSGRAPSNQPQHF | TGTGCCAGCAGTTCCGGACGGGCCCCTAGCAATCAGCCCCAGCATTTT